This T cell receptor beta chain was obtained from a study of blood T cell repertoires in COVID-19. Study-wide background: Acute and convalescent COVID-19 specimens originated in the United States, Italy and Spain. T cells, B-cell-depleted T cells, or PBMCs supplied cDNA or gDNA.

Germline loops: CDR1 LNHNV, CDR2 YYDKDF (reference sequence). The CDR3 consists of 16 residues. V dropped 5 bases and J dropped 3 bases, with 19 bases sitting between them. Original processing methods: Counts of nucleated cells, estimated from reference gene primer amplification, were obtained. Sequenced by immunoSEQ multiplex PCR; TCRdb stores in-frame clones only, minus some. The DNA gave D and trimming, while V, J and clone size come from that table. Of about 47,000 clones in the sample, approximately 86% were seen once. The sequence derives from a man in his fifties or sixties with active COVID-19. The rearrangement uses TRBV15 and TRBJ1-1; a possible D gene is TRBD1 (6 bases). The sample consisted of peripheral blood. The CDR3 sequence: CATSRPQRGGHTEAFF. CDR3 nucleotides: TGTGCCACCAGCCGCCCCCAGCGGGGGGGCCACACTGAAGCTTTCTTT.